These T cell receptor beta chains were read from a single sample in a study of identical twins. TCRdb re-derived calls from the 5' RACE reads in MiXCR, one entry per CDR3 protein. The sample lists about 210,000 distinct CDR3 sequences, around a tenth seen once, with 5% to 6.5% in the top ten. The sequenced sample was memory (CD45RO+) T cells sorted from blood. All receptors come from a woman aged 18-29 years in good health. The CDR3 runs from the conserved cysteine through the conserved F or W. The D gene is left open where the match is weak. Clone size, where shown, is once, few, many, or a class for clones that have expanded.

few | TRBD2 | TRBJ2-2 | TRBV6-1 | CASSERSSGNTGELFF | TGTGCCAGCAGTGAAAGGTCTAGCGGGAACACCGGGGAGCTGTTTTTT
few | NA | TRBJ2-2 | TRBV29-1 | CSVGGSWDTGELFF | TGCAGCGTTGGAGGTAGCTGGGACACCGGGGAGCTGTTTTTT
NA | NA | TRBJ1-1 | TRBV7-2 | CASSQIPNTEAFF | TGTGCCAGCAGCCAGATTCCGAACACTGAAGCTTTCTTT
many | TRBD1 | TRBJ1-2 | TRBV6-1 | CASSTLAEGAGGYTF | TGTGCCAGCAGTACCCTAGCGGAGGGGGCGGGTGGCTACACCTTC
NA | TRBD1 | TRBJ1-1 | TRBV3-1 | CASSKDGTGVVGAFF | TGTGCCAGCAGCAAAGACGGGACAGGGGTTGTAGGAGCTTTCTTT
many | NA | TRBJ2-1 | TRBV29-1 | CSVGPPQRASSYNEQFF | TGCAGCGTTGGTCCCCCCCAGCGCGCGAGCTCCTACAATGAGCAGTTCTTC
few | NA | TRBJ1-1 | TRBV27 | CASSFSREGSEAFF | TGTGCCAGCAGTTTTTCTCGCGAGGGGTCTGAAGCTTTCTTT
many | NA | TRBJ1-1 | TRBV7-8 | CASSRWTANTEAFF | TGTGCCAGCAGCCGTTGGACGGCGAACACTGAAGCTTTCTTT
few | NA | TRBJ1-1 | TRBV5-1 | CASSSGLMVASGGAFF | TGCGCCAGCAGCTCGGGACTTATGGTCGCCTCCGGCGGGGCTTTCTTT
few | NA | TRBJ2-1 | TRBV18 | CASSPPRTTGNEQFF | TGTGCCAGCTCACCACCGAGGACTACGGGCAATGAGCAGTTCTTC
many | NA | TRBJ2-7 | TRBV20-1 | CSARVGNLYEQYF | TGCAGTGCTAGAGTCGGAAACCTCTACGAGCAGTACTTC
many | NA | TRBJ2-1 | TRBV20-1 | CSVGQYNEQFF | TGCAGTGTCGGACAGTACAATGAGCAGTTCTTC
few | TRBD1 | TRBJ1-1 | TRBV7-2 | CASSLLTRQGDTEAFF | TGTGCCAGCAGCCTACTTACTCGGCAGGGGGACACTGAAGCTTTCTTT
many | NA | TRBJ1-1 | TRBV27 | CATNRQGPNTEAFF | TGTGCGACCAACCGGCAGGGGCCAAACACTGAAGCTTTCTTT
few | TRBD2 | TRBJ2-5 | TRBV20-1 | CSAGIAGAQETQYF | TGCAGTGCTGGAATAGCGGGAGCCCAAGAGACCCAGTACTTC
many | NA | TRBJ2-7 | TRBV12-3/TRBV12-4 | CASSASSYEQYF | TGTGCCAGCAGTGCCAGCTCCTACGAGCAGTACTTC
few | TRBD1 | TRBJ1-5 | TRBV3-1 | CASSQQGGSPNQPQHF | TGTGCCAGCAGCCAACAGGGGGGTAGTCCGAATCAGCCCCAGCATTTT
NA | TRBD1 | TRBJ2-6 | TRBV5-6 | CASRRQGSGANVLTF | TGTGCCAGCAGACGACAGGGCTCTGGGGCCAACGTCCTGACTTTC
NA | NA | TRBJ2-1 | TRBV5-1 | CASSLDSFSSYNEQFF | TGCGCCAGCAGCTTGGACAGCTTTAGCTCCTACAATGAGCAGTTCTTC
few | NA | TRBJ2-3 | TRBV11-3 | CASSKWGTDTQYF | TGTGCCAGCAGCAAATGGGGTACAGATACGCAGTATTTT
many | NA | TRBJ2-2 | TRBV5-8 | CASSPDNNGELFF | TGTGCCAGCAGCCCAGACAACAACGGGGAGCTGTTTTTT
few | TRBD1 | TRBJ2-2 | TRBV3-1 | CASSRRQGAGGELFF | TGTGCCAGCAGCCGCCGACAGGGGGCTGGCGGGGAGCTGTTTTTT
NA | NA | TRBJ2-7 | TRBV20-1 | CSARGGGRYYEQYF | TGCAGTGCTAGAGGAGGAGGAAGATACTACGAGCAGTACTTC
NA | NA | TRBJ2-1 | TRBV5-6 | CASSSFNTLTGEFF | TGTGCCAGCAGCTCCTTTAATACCCTGACAGGAGAGTTCTTC
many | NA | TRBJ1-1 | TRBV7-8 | CASSLILLGPRTEAFF | TGTGCCAGCAGCTTAATTCTTCTGGGTCCGCGGACTGAAGCTTTCTTT
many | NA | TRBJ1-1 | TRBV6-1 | CASSGLDGNTEAFF | TGTGCCAGCAGTGGCCTGGACGGGAACACTGAAGCTTTCTTT
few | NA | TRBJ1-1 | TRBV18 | CASSPTAGTEAFF | TGTGCCAGCTCACCCACCGCGGGCACTGAAGCTTTCTTT
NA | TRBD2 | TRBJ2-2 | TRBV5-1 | CASSGLAGGRTGELFF | TGCGCCAGCAGCGGTCTAGCGGGGGGGCGCACCGGGGAGCTGTTTTTT
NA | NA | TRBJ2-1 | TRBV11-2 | CASSATGIPYNEQFF | TGTGCCAGCAGCGCCACAGGGATCCCGTACAATGAGCAGTTCTTC
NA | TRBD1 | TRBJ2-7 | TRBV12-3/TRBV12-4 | CASSARDRGDEQYF | TGTGCCAGCAGTGCCCGGGACAGGGGCGACGAGCAGTACTTC
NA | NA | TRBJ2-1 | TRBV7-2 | CASSLAGDSSYNEQFF | TGTGCCAGCAGCTTAGCGGGTGACAGCTCCTACAATGAGCAGTTCTTC
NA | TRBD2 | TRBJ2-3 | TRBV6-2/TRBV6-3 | CASSGIPLAGDTDTQYF | TGTGCCAGCAGTGGGATCCCCCTAGCGGGAGATACAGATACGCAGTATTTT
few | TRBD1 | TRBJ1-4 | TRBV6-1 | CASSDIGQGGEKLFF | TGTGCCAGCAGCGACATTGGACAGGGAGGTGAAAAACTGTTTTTT
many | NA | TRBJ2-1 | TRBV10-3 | CAISGGRAGNNEQFF | TGTGCCATCAGTGGGGGCCGAGCTGGGAACAATGAGCAGTTCTTC
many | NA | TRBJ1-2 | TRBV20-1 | CSANREGRYGYTF | TGCAGTGCCAACAGGGAAGGGAGATATGGCTACACCTTC
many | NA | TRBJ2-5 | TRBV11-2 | CASGTLGVTQYF | TGTGCCAGCGGAACTTTAGGGGTAACCCAGTACTTC
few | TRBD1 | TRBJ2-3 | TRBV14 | CASSRLRDRFTDTQYF | TGTGCCAGCAGCCGGCTCCGGGACAGATTCACAGATACGCAGTATTTT
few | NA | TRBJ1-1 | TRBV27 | CASERGAEAFF | TGTGCCAGCGAAAGAGGGGCTGAAGCTTTCTTT
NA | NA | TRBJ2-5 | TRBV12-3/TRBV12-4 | CASRLNGETTQYF | TGTGCCAGCCGCCTGAACGGGGAGACGACCCAGTACTTC
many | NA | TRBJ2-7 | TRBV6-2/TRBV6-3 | CASSYRLVYEQYF | TGTGCCAGCAGCTATAGGTTGGTCTACGAGCAGTACTTC
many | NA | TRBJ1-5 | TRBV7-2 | CASSLDPGRAQHF | TGTGCCAGCAGCTTAGACCCTGGGAGGGCCCAGCATTTT
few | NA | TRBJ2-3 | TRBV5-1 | CASSLVTPNTDTQYF | TGCGCCAGCAGCTTGGTGACCCCGAACACAGATACGCAGTATTTT
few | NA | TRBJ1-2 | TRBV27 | CASSLSYRNYGYTF | TGTGCCAGCAGTTTATCCTACAGGAACTATGGCTACACCTTC
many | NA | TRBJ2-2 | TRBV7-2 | CASSPQMRGTGELFF | TGTGCCAGCAGCCCGCAAATGAGGGGGACCGGGGAGCTGTTTTTT
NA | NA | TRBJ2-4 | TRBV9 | CASSVGVTCLAEDIQYF | TGTGCCAGCAGCGTAGGAGTTACTTGTCTAGCCGAGGACATTCAGTACTTC
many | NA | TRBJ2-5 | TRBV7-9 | CASSLSLRGQETQYF | TGTGCCAGCAGCTTAAGTCTTCGGGGCCAAGAGACCCAGTACTTC
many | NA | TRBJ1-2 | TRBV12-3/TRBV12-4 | CASSLYTGYGYTF | TGTGCCAGCAGTTTATATACAGGCTATGGCTACACCTTC
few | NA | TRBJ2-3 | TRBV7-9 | CASSHNMGRSTDTQYF | TGTGCCAGCAGCCATAACATGGGCAGAAGCACAGATACGCAGTATTTT
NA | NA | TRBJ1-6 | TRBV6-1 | CASSPGQSNSPLHF | TGTGCCAGCAGTCCCGGCCAGTCTAATTCACCCCTCCACTTT